Listed below are T cell receptor beta chains from one sample, sequenced in a study of beta chain features in type 1 diabetes. Sequenced by immunoSEQ multiplex PCR; TCRdb stores in-frame clones only, minus some. The data hold 200,000 to 250,000 clones, with 14% observed a single time. What was sequenced was naive CD4+ T cells from blood. The origin of the receptors is a woman between 35 and 50 years old in good health. CDR3s include the opening cysteine and the closing phenylalanine or tryptophan. A D gene is named only where the DNA matches it firmly. Not all rows give a size; the values are once, few, many and, for expanded clones, a class.

v_gene	abundance	j_gene	d_gene	CDR3nt	CDR3aa
TRBV27	few	TRBJ2-1	-	TGTGCCAGCAGTCCCCGGGTGGGAGACACCCACAATGAGCAGTTCTTC	CASSPRVGDTHNEQFF
TRBV7-2	-	TRBJ1-2	TRBD1	TGTGCCAGCAGCTTAGGACAGGGGAACTATGGCTACACCTTC	CASSLGQGNYGYTF
TRBV21-1	few	TRBJ1-5	-	TGTACTCCTTCGACAGGGGGCATCGATCAGCCCCAGCATTTT	CTPSTGGIDQPQHF
TRBV7-2	few	TRBJ1-1	TRBD1	TGTGCCAGCAGCGAAGACAGGGGGAACACTGAAGCTTTCTTT	CASSEDRGNTEAFF
TRBV7-9	few	TRBJ2-2	-	TGTGCCAGCAGCCCCCGAGCATCCGGGGAGCTGTTTTTT	CASSPRASGELFF
TRBV18	-	TRBJ2-3	TRBD2	TGTGCCAGCTCAGGACTAGCGGGGGCCACAGATACGCAGTATTTT	CASSGLAGATDTQYF
TRBV2	few	TRBJ2-2	TRBD1	TGTGCCTTTCAAAGACAGGGGGCGTTTGGCGGGGAGCTGTTTTTT	CAFQRQGAFGGELFF
TRBV6-4	-	TRBJ1-5	-	TGTGCCAGCAGTGCTGGGCTCAATCAGCCCCAGCATTTT	CASSAGLNQPQHF
TRBV5-1	few	TRBJ2-3	TRBD1	TGCGCCAGCAGCTCGGGACAGGGTTTCACAGATACGCAGTATTTT	CASSSGQGFTDTQYF
TRBV2	few	TRBJ1-5	-	TGTGCCAGAGGGACACAAACTAGCAATCAGCCCCAGCATTTT	CARGTQTSNQPQHF
TRBV25-1	-	TRBJ2-5	TRBD1	TGTGCCAGCAGTGAGCCCCGGACAGGGGGTCAAGAGACCCAGTACTTC	CASSEPRTGGQETQYF
TRBV7-2	few	TRBJ2-7	TRBD2	TGTGCCAGCAGCTTAGTGGTTAGCGGGGCCTCCTACGAGCAGTACTTC	CASSLVVSGASYEQYF
TRBV9	-	TRBJ1-5	-	TGTGCCAGCAGCCGGAGTGATAGCAATCAGCCCCAGCATTTT	CASSRSDSNQPQHF
TRBV18	-	TRBJ2-5	-	TGTGCCAGCTCACCAACCGGGAGAACGGGAGAGACCCAGTACTTC	CASSPTGRTGETQYF
TRBV27	-	TRBJ2-7	-	TGTGCCAGCAGTTTCCGGGAGTCCTACGAGCAGTACTTC	CASSFRESYEQYF
TRBV14	-	TRBJ1-2	TRBD1	TGTGCCAGCAGCCAAGCCACAAAGACCAGGGGGGCCTATGGCTACACCTTC	CASSQATKTRGAYGYTF
TRBV6-6	few	TRBJ1-2	-	TGTGCCAGCAGTTACTCTGCGGCCTATGGCTACACCTTC	CASSYSAAYGYTF
TRBV5-4	-	TRBJ1-4	TRBD1	TGTGCCAGCAGTCGTACAGGGGAAGGTGAAAAACTGTTTTTT	CASSRTGEGEKLFF
TRBV21-1	-	TRBJ2-5	-	TGTGCCAGCAGCTCGCGGGACAGTCAAGAGACCCAGTACTTC	CASSSRDSQETQYF
TRBV18	few	TRBJ2-5	TRBD2	TGTGCCAGCTCACCATTCTTGGCGGGGGGACAAGAGACCCAGTACTTC	CASSPFLAGGQETQYF
TRBV7-7	few	TRBJ1-2	-	TGTGCTAGCAGCTTAGAAGTAGGACGGACAGCTAACTATGGCTACACCTTC	CASSLEVGRTANYGYTF
TRBV2	few	TRBJ1-2	TRBD1	TGTGCCAGCAGTGCCATGACAGGGACCTATGGCTACACCTTC	CASSAMTGTYGYTF
TRBV4-3	-	TRBJ2-1	-	TGCGCCAGCAGCCAAGGTTTGCACAACGCAGGGTACGAGCAGTTCTTC	CASSQGLHNAGYEQFF
TRBV5-1	few	TRBJ2-7	-	TGCGCCAGCTTCAGATCCCCCACCTACGAGCAGTACTTC	CASFRSPTYEQYF
TRBV6-1	few	TRBJ2-3	-	TGTGCCAGCAGTGGCGCAGCGGGCGGCACAGATACGCAGTATTTT	CASSGAAGGTDTQYF
TRBV11-3	-	TRBJ1-2	TRBD1	TGTGCCAGCAGCCCGTCGCTGGGGACAGCCTCCCGCCCGAGGATCACCTTC	CASSPSLGTASRPRITF
TRBV2	few	TRBJ2-1	TRBD2	TGTGCCAGCAGTCCGCCGGGACTAGCGGCGAATGAGCAGTTCTTC	CASSPPGLAANEQFF
TRBV6-1	few	TRBJ1-4	-	TGTGCCAGCAGTATTTCACCCAATCGGGAAAAACTGTTTTTT	CASSISPNREKLFF
TRBV5-1	-	TRBJ2-7	TRBD2	TGCGCCAGCAACCCGGGGGGGGCTCCCTACGAGCAGTACTTC	CASNPGGAPYEQYF
TRBV29-1	few	TRBJ1-1	-	TGCAGCGTTTTCAATCGGGGTGGCGGCACTGAAGCTTTCTTT	CSVFNRGGGTEAFF
TRBV27	many	TRBJ2-1	TRBD2	TGTGCCAGCAGTCCCCAGCGGGGGGCGATCAATGAGCAGTTCTTC	CASSPQRGAINEQFF
TRBV6-1	-	TRBJ2-1	TRBD2	TGTGCCAGCAGTGTAGCGGGGGCCTTTTCCTACAATGAGCAGTTCTTC	CASSVAGAFSYNEQFF
TRBV11-2	few	TRBJ2-1	TRBD1	TGTGCCAGCAGTCGAAACAGGGGTTCGGTGTTCTTC	CASSRNRGSVFF
TRBV7-8	few	TRBJ2-3	-	TGTGCCAGCACCAGACTAGTATCGGCAGATACGCAGTATTTT	CASTRLVSADTQYF
TRBV7-6	-	TRBJ2-1	TRBD1	TGTGCCAGCAGCTTAACCGGGACAGGGGGCACTGAGCAGTTCTTC	CASSLTGTGGTEQFF
TRBV5-1	-	TRBJ2-1	TRBD1	TGCGCCAGCAGCATCCTGGACAGGGTGTACAATGAGCAGTTCTTC	CASSILDRVYNEQFF
TRBV5-1	-	TRBJ2-1	TRBD2	TGCGCCAGCAGGGCGGGGGGGGCATATAATGAGCAGTTCTTC	CASRAGGAYNEQFF
TRBV5-1	few	TRBJ1-1	TRBD1	TGCGCCAGCAGCCCCGAACCTCAGGGGGTGAACACTGAAGCTTTCTTT	CASSPEPQGVNTEAFF
TRBV5-4	few	TRBJ1-3	TRBD1	TGTGCCAGCAGCGGACGGACAGGGGAACCTGGAAACACCATATATTTT	CASSGRTGEPGNTIYF